This TCR beta chain originates from a study of regulatory T cells in long-lasting Graves disease. The CDR3 is 15 residues long. From germline, CDR1 is MNHNS and CDR2 SASEGT. V lost 0 bases, J lost 7 bases, and 15 bases lay in between. This clonotype has a count of ten or more. Time point given: newly diagnosed GD, antithyroid drugs for less than 3 months. Researchers made the TCR library from RNA that was extracted from PBMCs. Investigators report Graves' disease was diagnosed under American Thyroid Association guidelines. Researchers made TCR beta libraries by using iRepertoire HTBI primers and running Arm-PCR on CDR3 regions. One entry per CDR3 protein, called by TCRdb with MiXCR from the multiplex PCR reads. The sample gives a few hundred thousand distinct CDR3 sequences, 16% of which show up once; around 20% is in the top ten. This same sample was also part of a study on T cells in Graves' hyperthyroidism and ophthalmopathy.

The sequence was collected from a young woman with Graves disease. V gene TRBV6-1 combines with J gene TRBJ2-5; the D gene is possibly TRBD2 (5 bases). The source was peripheral blood mononuclear cells (PBMCs), collected at new diagnosis, from a patient treated with antithyroid drugs. CDR3 nucleotides: TGTGCCAGCAGTGAAGCCCGGCCGACAAGCGGGACCCAGTACTTC. It is translated as CASSEARPTSGTQYF.